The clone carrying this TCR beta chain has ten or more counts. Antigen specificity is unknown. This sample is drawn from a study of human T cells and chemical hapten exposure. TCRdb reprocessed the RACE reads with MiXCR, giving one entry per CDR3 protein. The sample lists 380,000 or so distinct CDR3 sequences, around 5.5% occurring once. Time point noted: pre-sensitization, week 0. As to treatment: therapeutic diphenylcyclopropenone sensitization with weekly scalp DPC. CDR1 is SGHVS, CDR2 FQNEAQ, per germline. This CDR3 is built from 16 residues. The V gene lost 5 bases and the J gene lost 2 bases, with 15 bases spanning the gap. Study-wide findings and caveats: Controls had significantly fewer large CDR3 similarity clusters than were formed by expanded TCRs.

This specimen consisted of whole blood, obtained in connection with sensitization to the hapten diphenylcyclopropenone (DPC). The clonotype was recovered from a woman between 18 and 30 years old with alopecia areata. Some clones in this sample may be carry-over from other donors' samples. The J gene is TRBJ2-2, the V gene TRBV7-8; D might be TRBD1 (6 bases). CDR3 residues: CASSPYRVSNTGELFF. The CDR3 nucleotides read TGTGCCAGCAGCCCCTACAGGGTTTCAAACACCGGGGAGCTGTTTTTT.